These T cell receptor beta chains were read from a single sample in a study of blood T cell repertoires in COVID-19. Repertoires were generated with immunoSEQ multiplex PCR, while TCRdb's copy carries only in-frame clones and drops some. Of 250,000 to 350,000 clones in the sample, 70% to 90% were seen once. The sample consisted of PBMCs or T cells enriched from blood (not recorded which). The receptors come from a woman under 30 who had recovered from COVID-19. CDR3s include the opening cysteine and the closing phenylalanine or tryptophan. Fields, in order: clone size, V gene, J gene, D gene, CDR3 DNA, CDR3 protein. The D gene is left open where the match is weak. Not all rows give a size; the values are once, few, many and, for expanded clones, a class.

clone_size: NA
v_call: TRBV3-1/TRBV3-2
j_call: TRBJ1-1
d_call: TRBD1
cdr3_nt: TGTGCCAGCAGCCAAGTTCAGGGGGCTGAAGCTTTCTTT
cdr3_aa: CASSQVQGAEAFF

clone_size: few
v_call: TRBV7-9
j_call: TRBJ1-2
d_call: TRBD1
cdr3_nt: TGTGCCAGCAGCTTAGCAACAGGGGTTGGCTACACCTTC
cdr3_aa: CASSLATGVGYTF

clone_size: once
v_call: TRBV2
j_call: TRBJ2-6
d_call: NA
cdr3_nt: TGTGCCGCTGGAGGGCCTGGGGCCAACGTCCTGACTTTC
cdr3_aa: CAAGGPGANVLTF

clone_size: NA
v_call: TRBV19
j_call: TRBJ1-4
d_call: TRBD1
cdr3_nt: TGTGCCAGTAGTCCCTCGACAGGGGCAACTAATGAAAAACTGTTTTTT
cdr3_aa: CASSPSTGATNEKLFF

clone_size: NA
v_call: TRBV6-5
j_call: TRBJ1-6
d_call: TRBD1
cdr3_nt: TGTGCCAGCAGTTACACACAGACAGGGGCCTACTCACCCCTCCACTTT
cdr3_aa: CASSYTQTGAYSPLHF

clone_size: NA
v_call: TRBV27
j_call: TRBJ2-3
d_call: TRBD2
cdr3_nt: TGTGCCAGCAGTTTATCTATAAGACTAGCGGTCACAGATACGCAGTATTTT
cdr3_aa: CASSLSIRLAVTDTQYF

clone_size: NA
v_call: TRBV30
j_call: TRBJ2-5
d_call: TRBD1
cdr3_nt: TGTGCCTGGAGTGTACAGGGGAGCCAAGAGACCCAGTACTTC
cdr3_aa: CAWSVQGSQETQYF

clone_size: NA
v_call: TRBV27
j_call: TRBJ1-1
d_call: TRBD1
cdr3_nt: TGTGCCAGCAGTCTACGGACAGGGCAGAACACTGAAGCTTTCTTT
cdr3_aa: CASSLRTGQNTEAFF

clone_size: once
v_call: TRBV10-2
j_call: TRBJ2-1
d_call: NA
cdr3_nt: TGCGCCAGCAACCCGTCCGGCAATGAGCAGTTCTTC
cdr3_aa: CASNPSGNEQFF

clone_size: NA
v_call: TRBV9
j_call: TRBJ2-5
d_call: TRBD2
cdr3_nt: TGTGCCAGCACCCGCGGACTAGAGGAGACCCAGTACTTC
cdr3_aa: CASTRGLEETQYF

clone_size: NA
v_call: TRBV5-1
j_call: TRBJ1-4
d_call: NA
cdr3_nt: TGCGCCAGCAGCTTGCAGGGTAGGACAACTAATGAAAAACTGTTTTTT
cdr3_aa: CASSLQGRTTNEKLFF

clone_size: NA
v_call: TRBV5-1
j_call: TRBJ1-2
d_call: TRBD1
cdr3_nt: TGCGCCAGCAGCGCCGGGACAGGGTTGTACTATGGCTACACCTTC
cdr3_aa: CASSAGTGLYYGYTF

clone_size: few
v_call: TRBV5-6
j_call: TRBJ2-7
d_call: NA
cdr3_nt: TGTGCCAGCAGCTTCGGCAGGGACTACGAGCAGTACTTC
cdr3_aa: CASSFGRDYEQYF

clone_size: once
v_call: TRBV7-9
j_call: TRBJ1-3
d_call: NA
cdr3_nt: TGTGCCAGCAGGGGTGGACTCCGGGATACTGGAAACACCATATATTTT
cdr3_aa: CASRGGLRDTGNTIYF

clone_size: NA
v_call: TRBV12-3/TRBV12-4
j_call: TRBJ1-5
d_call: NA
cdr3_nt: TGTGCCAGCAGTTTGCCGGGTCAGCCCCAGCATTTT
cdr3_aa: CASSLPGQPQHF

clone_size: NA
v_call: TRBV3-1/TRBV3-2
j_call: TRBJ2-1
d_call: NA
cdr3_nt: TGTGCCAGCAGCCAGGGGGCCTCCTACAATGAGCAGTTCTTC
cdr3_aa: CASSQGASYNEQFF

clone_size: NA
v_call: TRBV28
j_call: TRBJ1-1
d_call: TRBD1
cdr3_nt: TGTGCCAGCAGCCCCCCCCACTTTCAGGGGGAGAACACTGAAGCTTTCTTT
cdr3_aa: CASSPPHFQGENTEAFF

clone_size: NA
v_call: TRBV30
j_call: TRBJ2-3
d_call: TRBD1
cdr3_nt: TGTGCCTGGTCACAGGGGGCGGGTGGTACGCAGTATTTT
cdr3_aa: CAWSQGAGGTQYF

clone_size: NA
v_call: TRBV28
j_call: TRBJ2-1
d_call: TRBD2
cdr3_nt: TGTGCCAGCAGTTTCGTGACTAGCTATGAGCAGTTCTTC
cdr3_aa: CASSFVTSYEQFF

clone_size: NA
v_call: TRBV7-8
j_call: TRBJ1-3
d_call: TRBD1
cdr3_nt: TGTGCCAGCAGCTTAGACTTGAACAGGGGGCAAGGAAACACCATATATTTT
cdr3_aa: CASSLDLNRGQGNTIYF

clone_size: few
v_call: TRBV6-1
j_call: TRBJ1-2
d_call: NA
cdr3_nt: TGTGCCAGCAGTGAAGGTCCAGGGAACTATGGCTACACCTTC
cdr3_aa: CASSEGPGNYGYTF

clone_size: NA
v_call: TRBV6-1
j_call: TRBJ2-1
d_call: TRBD2
cdr3_nt: TGTGCCAGCAGTGAAGGGAATAGCGGGAGGGAGAATGAGCAGTTCTTC
cdr3_aa: CASSEGNSGRENEQFF

clone_size: NA
v_call: TRBV2
j_call: TRBJ2-1
d_call: NA
cdr3_nt: TGTGCCAGCAGCGATCACAAAGTCCCCAGGAACAATGAGCAGTTCTTC
cdr3_aa: CASSDHKVPRNNEQFF

clone_size: NA
v_call: TRBV4-2
j_call: TRBJ2-4
d_call: NA
cdr3_nt: TGTGCCAGCAGCCTGAGCACGGGTATAGCCAAAAACATTCAGTACTTC
cdr3_aa: CASSLSTGIAKNIQYF

clone_size: few
v_call: TRBV5-4
j_call: TRBJ2-7
d_call: NA
cdr3_nt: TGTGCCAGCAGCTCGAGCTCCTACGAGCAGTACTTC
cdr3_aa: CASSSSSYEQYF

clone_size: NA
v_call: TRBV5-1
j_call: TRBJ2-7
d_call: TRBD1
cdr3_nt: TGCGCCAGCAGCTTCGACGGACAGGGTTCCTTAATCGAGCAGTACTTC
cdr3_aa: CASSFDGQGSLIEQYF

clone_size: NA
v_call: TRBV2
j_call: TRBJ2-7
d_call: NA
cdr3_nt: TGTGCCAGCATTGGGCAGGCCTCCTACGAGCAGTACTTC
cdr3_aa: CASIGQASYEQYF

clone_size: NA
v_call: TRBV10-2
j_call: TRBJ1-2
d_call: TRBD1
cdr3_nt: TGCGCCAGCAGGGACAGACAGGGGCCGGGGTATGGCTACACCTTC
cdr3_aa: CASRDRQGPGYGYTF

clone_size: NA
v_call: TRBV2
j_call: TRBJ2-6
d_call: NA
cdr3_nt: TGTGCCAGCAGTGGGCAGGGCCTTCTCTCTGGGGCCAACGTCCTGACTTTC
cdr3_aa: CASSGQGLLSGANVLTF

clone_size: NA
v_call: TRBV18
j_call: TRBJ2-7
d_call: TRBD1
cdr3_nt: TGTGCCAGCTCAAAGGACAGGGGGTACGAGCAGTACTTC
cdr3_aa: CASSKDRGYEQYF

clone_size: NA
v_call: TRBV9
j_call: TRBJ2-2
d_call: TRBD2
cdr3_nt: TGTGCCAGCAGCGCGATTAGCGGGAGTTACGGGGAGCTGTTTTTT
cdr3_aa: CASSAISGSYGELFF

clone_size: NA
v_call: TRBV9
j_call: TRBJ2-5
d_call: TRBD1
cdr3_nt: TGTGCCAGCAGCCCACAGGGGTGGGAGACCCAGTACTTC
cdr3_aa: CASSPQGWETQYF

clone_size: NA
v_call: TRBV18
j_call: TRBJ1-2
d_call: NA
cdr3_nt: TGTGCCAGCTCACCGGAGGGAGGAGGTTATGGCTACACCTTC
cdr3_aa: CASSPEGGGYGYTF

clone_size: NA
v_call: TRBV28
j_call: TRBJ1-6
d_call: NA
cdr3_nt: TGTGCCAGCAGTTTATCCACAGGGATGGCTTCACCCCTCCACTTT
cdr3_aa: CASSLSTGMASPLHF

clone_size: NA
v_call: TRBV6-5
j_call: TRBJ1-4
d_call: NA
cdr3_nt: TGTGCCAGCAGTTACTCGGGGGGGGAAACTAATGAAAAACTGTTTTTT
cdr3_aa: CASSYSGGETNEKLFF

clone_size: NA
v_call: TRBV2
j_call: TRBJ2-7
d_call: TRBD1
cdr3_nt: TGTGCCAGCAGCCTACAGGGGGTCCCCTACGAGCAGTACTTC
cdr3_aa: CASSLQGVPYEQYF

clone_size: NA
v_call: TRBV4-1
j_call: TRBJ2-2
d_call: TRBD1
cdr3_nt: TGCGCCAGCAGCCAAGCCACATCACAGGGGGCGAACACCGGGGAGCTGTTTTTT
cdr3_aa: CASSQATSQGANTGELFF

clone_size: NA
v_call: TRBV30
j_call: TRBJ1-1
d_call: NA
cdr3_nt: TGTGCCTGGAGCTACAGGGTGATGAACACTGAAGCTTTCTTT
cdr3_aa: CAWSYRVMNTEAFF

clone_size: few
v_call: TRBV6-1
j_call: TRBJ1-2
d_call: NA
cdr3_nt: TGTGCCAGCAGTGAGGGGACTCAGGGTGGTTATGGCTACACCTTC
cdr3_aa: CASSEGTQGGYGYTF

clone_size: NA
v_call: TRBV29-1
j_call: TRBJ2-2
d_call: TRBD2
cdr3_nt: TGCAGCGTTGAAGTGGCGGGGGGGTTAACCGGGGAGCTGTTTTTT
cdr3_aa: CSVEVAGGLTGELFF

clone_size: NA
v_call: TRBV2
j_call: TRBJ1-5
d_call: NA
cdr3_nt: TGTGCCAGCAGTGATTGGGGAGGTCAGCCCCAGCATTTT
cdr3_aa: CASSDWGGQPQHF

clone_size: NA
v_call: TRBV5-1
j_call: TRBJ2-3
d_call: TRBD1
cdr3_nt: TGCGCCAGCAATCCGACAGGGGAGAACGGTCCAGATACGCAGTATTTT
cdr3_aa: CASNPTGENGPDTQYF

clone_size: NA
v_call: TRBV18
j_call: TRBJ2-4
d_call: TRBD1
cdr3_nt: TGTGCCAGCTCACCACGCATCGTGGGACAGGGGGCCGAAAACATTCAGTACTTC
cdr3_aa: CASSPRIVGQGAENIQYF

clone_size: NA
v_call: TRBV30
j_call: TRBJ1-2
d_call: NA
cdr3_nt: TGTGCCTGGAGGTCGGCAGGGTATGGCTACACCTTC
cdr3_aa: CAWRSAGYGYTF

clone_size: few
v_call: TRBV20-1
j_call: TRBJ1-2
d_call: TRBD1
cdr3_nt: TGCAGTGGGGGCAGGGGGTATGGCTACACCTTC
cdr3_aa: CSGGRGYGYTF

clone_size: NA
v_call: TRBV3-1/TRBV3-2
j_call: TRBJ2-7
d_call: NA
cdr3_nt: TGTGCCAGCAGCCAAGCGGGGTCCTACGAGCAGTACTTC
cdr3_aa: CASSQAGSYEQYF

clone_size: NA
v_call: TRBV3-1/TRBV3-2
j_call: TRBJ2-7
d_call: TRBD2
cdr3_nt: TGTGCCAGCAGCCAGGGACTAGCGCTAGACGAGCAGTACTTC
cdr3_aa: CASSQGLALDEQYF

clone_size: NA
v_call: TRBV15
j_call: TRBJ1-6
d_call: TRBD1
cdr3_nt: TGTGCCACCAGCAGAAACAGGGGGCTGGGTTCACCCCTCCACTTT
cdr3_aa: CATSRNRGLGSPLHF

clone_size: NA
v_call: TRBV4-1
j_call: TRBJ1-5
d_call: TRBD1
cdr3_nt: TGCGCCAGCAGCCTTATTGGAGGGGGCGGCAATCAGCCCCAGCATTTT
cdr3_aa: CASSLIGGGGNQPQHF

clone_size: NA
v_call: TRBV27
j_call: TRBJ2-7
d_call: NA
cdr3_nt: TGTGCCAGCAGCCTCCTTGCGGCCTTCTCCTACGAGCAGTACTTC
cdr3_aa: CASSLLAAFSYEQYF

clone_size: NA
v_call: TRBV2
j_call: TRBJ2-2
d_call: TRBD2
cdr3_nt: TGTGCCACCAAGACTAGCGTGGCCGGGGAGCTGTTTTTT
cdr3_aa: CATKTSVAGELFF

clone_size: NA
v_call: TRBV12-3/TRBV12-4
j_call: TRBJ2-1
d_call: NA
cdr3_nt: TGTGCCAGCAGTCCAGGGCTTGAGCAGTTCTTC
cdr3_aa: CASSPGLEQFF

clone_size: few
v_call: TRBV12-5
j_call: TRBJ2-1
d_call: TRBD1
cdr3_nt: TGTGCTAGTGGGCTCCGGGACAGCTCCTACAATGAGCAGTTCTTC
cdr3_aa: CASGLRDSSYNEQFF

clone_size: NA
v_call: TRBV6-6
j_call: TRBJ2-3
d_call: TRBD2
cdr3_nt: TGTGCCAGCAGGGGAGCGGGGGTGAGCACAGATACGCAGTATTTT
cdr3_aa: CASRGAGVSTDTQYF

clone_size: NA
v_call: TRBV5-1
j_call: TRBJ2-7
d_call: TRBD1
cdr3_nt: TGCGCCAGCAGCCGCGGACAGGACTACGAGCAGTACTTC
cdr3_aa: CASSRGQDYEQYF